These 22 T cell receptor beta chains were sequenced from one sample in a study of T cells after yellow fever vaccination. TCRdb redid the calling of the 5' RACE reads with MiXCR, one entry per CDR3 protein. The table shows under 50,000 distinct CDR3 sequences, with 5% to 7% occurring only once. The sequences come from PBMCs, either bulk or a sorted T-cell subset (CD4+, CD8+, memory, or dextramer-sorted; not recorded which), collected 45 days after the yellow fever booster vaccination. These TCRs come from a man under 40 who received the YFV17D yellow fever vaccine.

This clonotype was counted ten times or more. V gene TRBV11-2 combines with J gene TRBJ2-2, with 12 bases aligning to TRBD2. Trimming at V came to 5 bases and at J to 4 bases, leaving 5 bases not matched to a gene. CDR1 and CDR2 (germline): SGHAT, FQNNGV. This CDR3 contains 16 residues. CDR3 in amino acids: CASSALAGGGTGELFF. In nucleotides, the CDR3 is TGTGCCAGCAGCGCCCTAGCGGGAGGGGGCACCGGGGAGCTGTTTTTT.

The chain joins TRBV7-2 to TRBJ1-2, with D unclear. The CDR3 is made up of 13 amino acids. Germline-derived CDR1 and CDR2 are SGHTA and FQGNSA. With 1 base removed from V and 4 bases from J, the gap between germline ends came to 7 bases. CDR3 protein: CASSLGSSYGYTF. The CDR3 region has the DNA TGTGCCAGCAGCTTAGGCAGCTCCTATGGCTACACCTTC.

This clonotype showed up many times. The J gene is TRBJ2-2, the V gene TRBV20-1; D possibly uses TRBD1 or TRBD2 (5 bases each). Trimming pared 0 bases from V and 6 bases from J, leaving 8 bases between. CDR3 size: 13 residues. Germline V gene data show CDR1 as DFQATT and CDR2 as SNEGSKA (reference sequence). The CDR3 loop reads CSARDVGAGELFF. CDR3 bases: TGCAGTGCTAGAGATGTGGGGGCCGGGGAGCTGTTTTTT.

A remark on this clonotype: Given a much more abundant clone one base away, this may be a read error. Written as DNA, the CDR3 is TGCAGTGTCCTTACTAGGAACAACATTCAGTACTTC. Its translation is CSVLTRNNIQYF. The chain links TRBV20-1 to TRBJ2-4; TRBD2 is a possible D gene (5 bases). Trimming removed 7 bases at V and 7 bases at J, with 14 bases between. Per germline, CDR1 DFQATT and CDR2 SNEGSKA (reference sequence). The CDR3 consists of 12 residues.

The rearrangement uses TRBV30 and TRBJ1-3; possibly TRBD1 for D (5 bases). Germline-derived CDR1 and CDR2 are GTSNPN and SVGIG (reference sequence). The length of the CDR3 is 15 residues. V was trimmed by 3 bases and J by 0 bases, leaving 12 bases between them. The CDR3 loop reads CAWRGGLGSGNTIYF. The CDR3 bases are TGTGCCTGGAGGGGGGGACTGGGCTCTGGAAACACCATATATTTT.

This clonotype was seen at least ten times. The genes are TRBV5-1 and TRBJ2-2; 14 nucleotides agree with TRBD2. V trimming: 3 bases; J trimming: 5 bases; junction bases outside the gene matches: 6. The CDR3 has 17 amino acids. The germline V gene has CDR1 SGHRS and CDR2 YFSETQ. The CDR3 DNA sequence: TGCGCCAGCAGCTCCGGGACTAGCGGGGGAGAGACCGGGGAGCTGTTTTTT. It is translated as CASSSGTSGGETGELFF.

The chain joins TRBV12-3 or TRBV12-4 to TRBJ2-2; a possible D gene is TRBD1 (6 bases). V gave up 3 bases and J gave up 5 bases, with 10 bases separating them. The CDR3 loop spans 14 amino acids. The CDR3 nucleotides are TGTGCCAGCAGTTTGGGGGCCGGTACCGGGGAGCTGTTTTTT. Its translation: CASSLGAGTGELFF.

This clonotype was recorded many times. J is TRBJ2-3 and V is TRBV7-6; D unresolved. Germline V CDR1 and CDR2: SGHVS, FNYEAQ. The CDR3 contains 12 residues. The ends were cut back, 3 bases at V and 4 bases at J, with 5 bases in the middle. CDR3 region: CASSLVPDTQYF. The CDR3 DNA sequence: TGTGCCAGCAGCTTGGTTCCAGATACGCAGTATTTT.

This clonotype was recorded at least ten times. In nucleotides, the CDR3 is TGTGCCAGCAGTTTAATGGGGCCAACCTGGCTGGAGACCCAGTACTTC. Residues: CASSLMGPTWLETQYF. The chain links TRBV28 to TRBJ2-5; the D gene is possibly TRBD1 (5 bases). Germline V lookup: CDR1 MDHEN, CDR2 SYDVKM. Trimming pared 2 bases from V and 5 bases from J, leaving 18 bases between. This CDR3 contains 16 residues.

This clonotype was detected many times. V gene TRBV28 combines with J gene TRBJ1-5; a possible D gene is TRBD1 (5 bases). The CDR3 is made up of 13 amino acids. The germline V and J ends were trimmed by 6 bases and 7 bases, with 13 bases remaining between them. Germline values: CDR1 MDHEN, CDR2 SYDVKM. CDR3 in amino acids: CASRGTRGQPQHF. CDR3 sequence (DNA): TGTGCCAGCAGAGGGACGCGAGGGCAGCCCCAGCATTTT.

This clonotype was detected ten times or more. The J gene is TRBJ2-3, the V gene TRBV7-8, with D unclear. Trimming left V 5 bases short and J 8 bases short, with 20 bases between. The CDR3 extends over 15 amino acids. Germline CDR1 SGHVS, CDR2 FQNEAQ. The CDR3 coding sequence is TGTGCCAGCAGCACCCATTGCCCGCAGTATTGTACGCAGTATTTT. Amino acid sequence: CASSTHCPQYCTQYF. The whole variable domain, filled in from reference TRBV7-8 and TRBJ2-3, reads GAGVSQSPRYKVAKRGQDVALRCDPISGHVSLFWYQQALGQGPEFLTYFQNEAQLDKSGLPSDRFFAERPEGSVSTLKIQRTQQEDSAVYLCASSTHCPQYCTQYFGPGTRLTVL.

This clonotype was counted at least ten times. CDR3 protein: CASSTPRQLAERGEQYF. Written as DNA, the CDR3 is TGTGCCAGCAGCACTCCCCGGCAGCTAGCGGAGAGGGGCGAGCAGTACTTC. The rearrangement joins TRBV21-1 to TRBJ2-7; the table's TRBD2 call for D was not verified on the DNA. TRBV21-1 is a pseudogene. The CDR3 consists of 17 residues.

This clonotype was seen a handful of times. The V and J genes are TRBV29-1 and TRBJ1-1; D might be TRBD1 (6 bases). The V and J ends lost 6 bases and 0 bases respectively, with 11 bases between them. The CDR3 has 13 residues. CDR1 is SQVTM and CDR2 is ANQGSEA in the germline V gene. This CDR3 reads CSVAGTLNTEAFF. The CDR3 coding sequence is TGCAGCGTGGCCGGGACACTGAACACTGAAGCTTTCTTT.

This clonotype was counted at least ten times. The chain is built from TRBV6-1 and TRBJ1-1; 8 nucleotides agree with TRBD1. Germline-derived CDR1 and CDR2 are MNHNS and SASEGT. V trimming: 6 bases; J trimming: 4 bases; junction bases outside the gene matches: 7. The CDR3 has 14 residues. The CDR3 sequence: CASRPGDRLTEAFF. Written as DNA, the CDR3 is TGTGCCAGCAGACCCGGGGACAGGCTCACTGAAGCTTTCTTT.

This clonotype has only a few counts. The rearrangement joins TRBV24-1 to TRBJ1-2; D is ambiguous. CDR3 length: 13 amino acids. The V gene's germline CDR1 is KGHDR and CDR2 SFDVKD. The V and J ends lost 4 bases and 8 bases respectively, with 13 bases between them. This chain's CDR3 is CATSETMGYGYTF. DNA for the CDR3: TGTGCCACCAGTGAGACCATGGGGTACGGCTACACCTTC.

This clonotype was recorded at least ten times. Compared with germline, one end of the junction differs, possibly owing to a read error. V and J are TRBV11-2 and TRBJ1-1, with D perhaps matching TRBD1 (5 bases). The CDR3 loop spans 14 amino acids. Germline V gene sequence: CDR1 SGHAT, CDR2 FQNNGV. CDR3 bases: TGTGCCAGCAGCGAAGACAGATGGAACGCTGAAGCTTTCTTT. Translated: CASSEDRWNAEAFF.

With regard to this clonotype: This may arise from a read error, as a much more abundant clone is one base away. The chain uses TRBV6-4 and TRBJ2-2; D possibly corresponds to TRBD2 (5 bases). Germline V gene lookup returns CDR1 MRHNA and CDR2 SNTAGT. Trimming left V 7 bases short and J 6 bases short, with 15 bases between. CDR3 length equals 14 residues. This CDR3 is CASTPRPGSGELFF. The CDR3 bases are TGTGCCAGCACACCCCGCCCGGGGTCCGGGGAGCTGTTTTTT.

This clonotype was counted between two and nine times. The genes are TRBV6-5 and TRBJ2-1; a possible D gene is TRBD1 (5 bases). Trimming stripped 0 bases from V and 5 bases from J, with 11 bases between. Looked up from germline, CDR1 is MNHEY and CDR2 is SVGAGI. This CDR3 region has 15 residues. CDR3 amino acids: CASSYSGWGNNEQFF. CDR3 sequence (DNA): TGTGCCAGCAGTTACTCGGGATGGGGCAACAATGAGCAGTTCTTC.

This rearrangement joins TRBV7-9 to TRBJ2-5, with D possibly being TRBD2 (5 bases). The CDR3 has 13 residues. Trimming pared 6 bases from V and 5 bases from J, leaving 13 bases between. The germline V gene encodes CDR1 SEHNR and CDR2 FQNEAQ (reference sequence). The CDR3 reads CASSGSGFETQYF. DNA for the CDR3: TGTGCCAGCAGTGGGTCGGGGTTCGAGACCCAGTACTTC. The full variable domain, with the rest looked up from reference TRBV7-9 and TRBJ2-5, is DTGVSQNPRHKITKRGQNVTFRCDPISEHNRLYWYRQTLGQGPEFLTYFQNEAQLEKSRLLSDRFSAERPKGSFSTLEIQRTEQGDSAMYLCASSGSGFETQYFGPGTRLLVL.

This clonotype was observed many times. This chain joins TRBV20-1 and TRBJ2-1, with D unresolved. CDR1 and CDR2 from the germline V gene are DFQATT and SNEGSKA (reference sequence). The CDR3 spans 9 residues. DNA of the CDR3: TGCAGCGCTGGGGTTGAGCAGTTCTTC. Translated: CSAGVEQFF.

This clonotype was observed many times. The chain recombines TRBV7-2 with TRBJ1-1, with no clear D. Between the trimmed V and J ends, which lost 2 bases and 5 bases, there was a span of 9 bases. Germline CDR1 SGHTA, CDR2 FQGNSA. The CDR3 spans 13 residues. The CDR3: CASSLLGETEAFF. The CDR3 DNA follows: TGTGCCAGCAGCTTACTCGGGGAAACTGAAGCTTTCTTT.

In its sample, this clonotype was seen many times. The chain links TRBV19 to TRBJ2-6; D gene uncertain. The V end lost 7 bases, the J end lost 9 bases, and 13 bases lay between the germline ends. This CDR3 spans 13 amino acids. Germline V gives CDR1 LNHDA, CDR2 SQIVND (reference sequence). DNA for the CDR3: TGTGCCAGTAATCCCCGTGACAACAACGTCCTGACTTTC. It encodes CASNPRDNNVLTF.